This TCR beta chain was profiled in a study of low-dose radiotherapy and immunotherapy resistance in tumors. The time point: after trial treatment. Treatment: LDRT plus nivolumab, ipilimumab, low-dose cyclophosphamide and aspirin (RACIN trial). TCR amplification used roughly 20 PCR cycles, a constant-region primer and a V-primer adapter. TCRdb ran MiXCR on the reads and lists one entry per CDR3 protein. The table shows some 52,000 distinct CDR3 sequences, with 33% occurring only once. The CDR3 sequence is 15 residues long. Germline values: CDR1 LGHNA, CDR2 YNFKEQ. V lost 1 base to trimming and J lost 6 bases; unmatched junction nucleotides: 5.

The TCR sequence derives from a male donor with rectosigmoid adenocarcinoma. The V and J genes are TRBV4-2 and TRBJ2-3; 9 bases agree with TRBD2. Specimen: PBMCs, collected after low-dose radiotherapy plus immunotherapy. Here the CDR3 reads CASSQGGGAMDTQYF. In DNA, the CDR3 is TGTGCCAGCAGCCAAGGCGGGGGGGCCATGGATACGCAGTATTTT.